The 10 T cell receptor beta chains given below trace back to one sample, sequenced in a study of T cells in Graves' hyperthyroidism and ophthalmopathy. Template material for amplifying TCR beta CDR3 regions consisted of RNA transcripts. The HTBI set primed first-round TCR CDR3 RT-PCR. TCRdb reanalysed the multiplex PCR reads using MiXCR and keeps one entry per CDR3 protein. The sample records more than 350,000 distinct CDR3 sequences, about a sixth being singletons. The sequencing sample was made of blood. Every receptor here comes from a woman under 40 with Graves' hyperthyroidism that later progressed to Graves' ophthalmopathy.

This clonotype was found a few times. The rearrangement joins TRBV12-3 or TRBV12-4 to TRBJ2-1, with TRBD2 identical over 10 bases. The CDR3 runs 17 residues. V trimming: 1 base; J trimming: 10 bases; junction bases outside the gene matches: 13. CDR3 sequence: CASSLDWLAGALGEQFF. CDR3 sequence (DNA): TGTGCCAGCAGTTTAGATTGGCTAGCGGGAGCCCTGGGGGAGCAGTTCTTC.

The chain recombines TRBV29-1 with TRBJ2-5; 7 bases align to TRBD1. Germline-derived CDR1 and CDR2 are SQVTM and ANQGSEA. The CDR3 runs 12 residues. V lost 6 bases, J lost 5 bases, and 6 bases stayed unmatched. The CDR3 DNA is TGCAGCGTAGGGACAGCTGGGGAGACCCAGTACTTC. Protein product: CSVGTAGETQYF.

This clonotype came up many times. The CDR3 bases are TGCGCCAGCAGCCTTCGACAGGGAGGATGGAACACTGAAGCTTTCTTT. It encodes CASSLRQGGWNTEAFF. This sequence joins TRBV5-1 and TRBJ1-1; the match to TRBD1 covers 7 bases. J gave up 1 base and V 4 bases, and 10 bases lay outside the gene matches. The CDR3 extends over 16 amino acids. Germline V CDR1 and CDR2: SGHRS, YFSETQ.

This clonotype was observed many times. This chain connects TRBV7-9 to TRBJ2-2; TRBD1 agrees at 9 bases. CDR1 is SEHNR, CDR2 FQNEAQ, per germline (reference sequence). The junction had 9 bases not matched to a gene; V was cut back by 5 bases and J by 5 bases. The CDR3 covers 16 residues. This CDR3 reads CASSRQGQGRTGELFF. CDR3 DNA sequence: TGTGCCAGCAGCCGGCAGGGACAGGGTCGTACCGGGGAGCTGTTTTTT.

This clonotype was counted many times. The genes are TRBV5-8 and TRBJ1-2; D is perhaps TRBD1 (6 bases). The CDR3 has 15 amino acids. Deletions cut 2 bases from V and 4 bases from J, with 15 bases between. Germline V gene lookup returns CDR1 SGHTS and CDR2 YDEGEE. The CDR3 region is CASSFTRQAVYGYTF. The CDR3 DNA is TGTGCCAGCAGCTTTACGCGACAGGCCGTCTATGGCTACACCTTC.

This clonotype was picked up a small number of times. The gene calls are TRBV30 and TRBJ2-6; 9 bases fit TRBD1. CDR3 length: 17 residues. CDR1 and CDR2 from the germline V gene are GTSNPN and SVGIG (reference sequence). J was trimmed by 0 bases and V by 3 bases; bases with no gene match: 6. The chain's CDR3 is CAWRGDREISGANVLTF. CDR3 coding DNA: TGTGCCTGGAGAGGGGACAGGGAAATCTCTGGGGCCAACGTCCTGACTTTC.

Ten or more counts support this clonotype. The chain has TRBV20-1 and TRBJ1-5, with 9 positions matching TRBD1. After removal of 6 bases from V and 1 base from J, the junction contained 7 bases not matched to a gene. The CDR3 length is 15 residues. Germline V gives CDR1 DFQATT, CDR2 SNEGSKA (reference sequence). CDR3 sequence reads: CSAGGTGFSNQPQHF. The CDR3 bases are TGCAGTGCAGGAGGGACAGGGTTCAGCAATCAGCCCCAGCATTTT.

This clonotype was observed a single time. The V call is TRBV7-9, the J call TRBJ2-7; 8 nucleotides agree with TRBD1. CDR1 is SEHNR, CDR2 FQNEAQ, per germline (reference sequence). J gave up 4 bases and V 5 bases, and 10 bases lay outside the gene matches. This CDR3 spans 15 amino acids. The CDR3 sequence is CASSRGTGGEYEQYF. CDR3 nucleotide sequence: TGTGCCAGCAGCCGCGGGACAGGCGGGGAATACGAGCAGTACTTC.

This clonotype was seen ten or more times. The V and J genes are TRBV6-6 and TRBJ1-1; unclear D gene. Trimming cost V 0 bases and J 1 base, with 6 bases left between them. Germline values: CDR1 MNHNY, CDR2 SVGAGI (reference sequence). This CDR3 comprises 14 residues. CDR3 coding DNA: TGTGCCAGCAGTTACTCGATGGAGAACACTGAAGCTTTCTTT. This gives the protein CASSYSMENTEAFF.

Many counts were recorded for this clonotype. The chain joins TRBV12-3 or TRBV12-4 to TRBJ2-3; D is undetermined. The CDR3 extends over 13 amino acids. Trimming left V 0 bases short and J 5 bases short, with 6 bases between. CDR3 in amino acids: CASSLAGLDTQYF. In DNA, the CDR3 is TGTGCCAGCAGTTTAGCGGGGTTAGATACGCAGTATTTT.